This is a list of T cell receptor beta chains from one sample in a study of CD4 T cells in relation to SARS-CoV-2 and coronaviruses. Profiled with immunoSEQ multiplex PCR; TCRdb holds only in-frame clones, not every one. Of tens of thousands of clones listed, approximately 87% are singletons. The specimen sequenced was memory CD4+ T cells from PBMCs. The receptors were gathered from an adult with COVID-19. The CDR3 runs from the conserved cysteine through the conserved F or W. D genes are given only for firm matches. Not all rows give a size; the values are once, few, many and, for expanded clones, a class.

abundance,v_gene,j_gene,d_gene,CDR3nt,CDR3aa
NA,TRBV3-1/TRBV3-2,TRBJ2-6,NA,TGTGCCAGCAGTGTCAGAGGGCCCGGGGCCAACGTCCTGACTTTC,CASSVRGPGANVLTF
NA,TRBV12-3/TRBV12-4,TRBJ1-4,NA,TGTGCCAGCAGTTTTAAGGAAAAACTGTTTTTT,CASSFKEKLFF
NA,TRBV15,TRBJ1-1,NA,TGTGCCACCAGCAGCGGACACCTGAACACTGAAGCTTTCTTT,CATSSGHLNTEAFF
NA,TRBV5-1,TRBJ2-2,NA,TGCGCCAGCAGCTTAATGGGGCCGAGCACCGGGGAGCTGTTTTTT,CASSLMGPSTGELFF
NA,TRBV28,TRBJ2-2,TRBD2,TGTGCCAGCAGCAACCCCGCGCCGGGGGGGGGCGGGGAGCTGTTTTTT,CASSNPAPGGGGELFF
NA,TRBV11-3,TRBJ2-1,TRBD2,TGTGCCAGCAGCTCGGGACTAGCGGGGGGGACTTACAATGAGCAGTTCTTC,CASSSGLAGGTYNEQFF
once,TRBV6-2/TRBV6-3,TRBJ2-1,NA,TGTGCCAGCAGTTTGACGCTACACAATGAGCAGTTCTTC,CASSLTLHNEQFF
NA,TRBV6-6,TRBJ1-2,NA,TGTGCCAGCAAAGGGGAGAACTATGGCTACACCTTC,CASKGENYGYTF
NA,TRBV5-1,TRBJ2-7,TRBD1,TGCGCCAGCAGACCCCAAAGGACAGGTAAATTCTACGAGCAGTACTTC,CASRPQRTGKFYEQYF
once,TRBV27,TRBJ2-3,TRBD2,TGTGCCAGCAGTTTGCTAGCGGGGAGTGTTGGTACGCAGTATTTT,CASSLLAGSVGTQYF
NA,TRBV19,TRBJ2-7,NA,TGTGCCAGTAGTATAGGAGGGGTCGGCGAGCAGTACTTC,CASSIGGVGEQYF
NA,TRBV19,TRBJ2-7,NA,TGTGCCAGTAGTGTACCTAGGGGGGCCAACTCCTACGAGCAGTACTTC,CASSVPRGANSYEQYF
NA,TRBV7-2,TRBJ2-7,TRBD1,TGTGCCAGCAGCTGGGCCCGACAGGGTTCCGAGCAGTACTTC,CASSWARQGSEQYF
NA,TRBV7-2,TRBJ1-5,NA,TGTGCCAGCAGCGCAAGGACAGTAACAATAAAGAATAGCAATCAGCCCCAGCATTTT,CASSARTVTIKNSNQPQHF
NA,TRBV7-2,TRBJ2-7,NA,TGTGCCAGCAGCTCGGACTGGAGCTCCTACGAGCAGTACTTC,CASSSDWSSYEQYF
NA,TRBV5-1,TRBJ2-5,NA,TGCGCCAGCAGCTTAGGGGCCCAAGCTCCGGCACAAGAGACCCAGTACTTC,CASSLGAQAPAQETQYF
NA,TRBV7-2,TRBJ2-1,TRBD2,TGTGCCAGCAGCTTAGCACTAGCGGGGAACAATGAGCAGTTCTTC,CASSLALAGNNEQFF
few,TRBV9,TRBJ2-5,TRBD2,TGTGCCAGCGCCTCTGGGACTAGCGGGGGGTATGTAGAGACCCAGTACTTC,CASASGTSGGYVETQYF
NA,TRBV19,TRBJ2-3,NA,TGTGCCAGTAGTAAAGGGGTCACAGATACGCAGTATTTT,CASSKGVTDTQYF
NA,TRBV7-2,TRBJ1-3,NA,TGTGCCAGCAGCTTGGGAGGAAACTCTGGAAACACCATATATTTT,CASSLGGNSGNTIYF
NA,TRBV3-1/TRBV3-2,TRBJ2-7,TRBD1,TGTGCCAGCAGCCAAGTTCTGGGGCGTGGGACAGGGCCCTGCTTCTACGAGCAGTACTTC,CASSQVLGRGTGPCFYEQYF
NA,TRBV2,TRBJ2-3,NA,TGTGCCAGCAGTGCGGACAGCACAGATACGCAGTATTTT,CASSADSTDTQYF
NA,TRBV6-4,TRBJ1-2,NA,TGTGCCAGCAGTGCCGATCCGTTCCCCCACCGGCGTTATGGCTACACCTTC,CASSADPFPHRRYGYTF
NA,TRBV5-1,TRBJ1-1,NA,TGCGCCAGCAGCTTGGAAGGAGGGTGGGGACAAAACACTGAAGCTTTCTTT,CASSLEGGWGQNTEAFF
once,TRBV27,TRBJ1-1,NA,TGTGCCAGCAGTGCACAGGGCGTGGGGGTGTCGAACACTGAAGCTTTCTTT,CASSAQGVGVSNTEAFF
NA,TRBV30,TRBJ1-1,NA,TGTGCCCACAAGGAGCAGATGAACACTGAAGCTTTCTTT,CAHKEQMNTEAFF
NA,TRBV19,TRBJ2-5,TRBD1,TGTGCCAGTAGTACCAGGACAGGGATGCGGGAGACCCAGTACTTC,CASSTRTGMRETQYF
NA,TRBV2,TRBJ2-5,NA,TGTGCCAGCAGAACCGACTCCCTTTTGACCCAGTACTTC,CASRTDSLLTQYF
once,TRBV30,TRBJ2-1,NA,TGTGCCTGCGGAGAGGGGAACAATGAGCAGTTCTTC,CACGEGNNEQFF
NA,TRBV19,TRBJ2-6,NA,TGTGCCGGAACTAACTCTGGGGCCAACGTCCTGACTTTC,CAGTNSGANVLTF
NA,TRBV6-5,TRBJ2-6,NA,TGTGCCAGCAGTTACTCGTTGGCGGCTGGGGCCAACGTCCTGACTTTC,CASSYSLAAGANVLTF
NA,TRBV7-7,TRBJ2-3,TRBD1,TGTGCTAGCAGCTTAGGACAGGGGTTTACAGATACGCAGTATTTT,CASSLGQGFTDTQYF
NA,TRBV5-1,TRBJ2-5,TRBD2,TGCGCCAGCAGCTCGGGACTAGCGGGGCAAGAGACCCAGTACTTC,CASSSGLAGQETQYF
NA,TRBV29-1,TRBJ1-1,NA,TGCAGCGTTGAGAGCGGAGCTTTCTTT,CSVESGAFF
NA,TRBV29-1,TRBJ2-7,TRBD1,TGCAGCGTTGAAGGGACAGGGGGCCACGAGCAGTACTTC,CSVEGTGGHEQYF
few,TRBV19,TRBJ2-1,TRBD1,TGTGCCAGTAGTATAGACAGGGGGCGCTGGGGAGATGAGCAGTTCTTC,CASSIDRGRWGDEQFF
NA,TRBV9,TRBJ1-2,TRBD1,TGTGCCAGCAGCCCGATGATTGGGCGGGGACAGGGTGCTGGCTACACCTTC,CASSPMIGRGQGAGYTF
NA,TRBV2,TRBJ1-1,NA,TGTGCCAGCATCAACTTAGGATCCGCTGAAGCTTTCTTT,CASINLGSAEAFF
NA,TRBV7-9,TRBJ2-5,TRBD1,TGTGCCAGCAGCTTAGTGGCAGGGGGAGCCCTGGAGACCCAGTACTTC,CASSLVAGGALETQYF
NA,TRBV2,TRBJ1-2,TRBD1,TGTGCCAGCACCACAGGGGGCCCGGTCTATGGCTACACCTTC,CASTTGGPVYGYTF
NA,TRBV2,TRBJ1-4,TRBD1,TGTGCCAGCAGTGATCGACAGGGTCCTGCCGAACTGTTTTTT,CASSDRQGPAELFF
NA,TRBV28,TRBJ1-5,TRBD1,TGTGCCACTCGGGACAGGGGGAATAGCAATCAGCCCCAGCATTTT,CATRDRGNSNQPQHF
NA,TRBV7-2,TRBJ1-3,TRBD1,TGTGCCAGCGGGACAGTGTCTGGAAACACCATATATTTT,CASGTVSGNTIYF
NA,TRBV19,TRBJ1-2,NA,TGTGCCAGTAGTATAGATCGGGGCTATGGCTACACCTTC,CASSIDRGYGYTF
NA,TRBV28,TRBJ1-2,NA,TGTGCCAGCAGTACCCCTCGGGTTCCGAAAGGCTACACCTTC,CASSTPRVPKGYTF
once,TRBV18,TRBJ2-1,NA,TGTGCCAGCTCACCACCCGGGGTATTACCCTACAATGAGCAGTTCTTC,CASSPPGVLPYNEQFF